The TCR beta chain under discussion was sequenced for a study of shared clonotypes between healthy human individuals. Donors comprised healthy HIV-negative adults lacking recent acute infections or vaccinations. Findings of the study overall: Clonotypes shared by all four sorted-subset donors had higher generation probabilities than non-shared clonotypes. What limited the represented genetic and exposure-history diversity was the small number of donors.

A few counts support this clone. Its target is not known. CDR1 and CDR2 from the germline V gene are SGHNT and YYREEE (reference sequence). The CDR3 has 14 amino acids. V lost 3 bases, J lost 0 bases, and 10 bases lay in between. At the deep level, the assay was run. Sequenced by immunoSEQ multiplex PCR; TCRdb stores in-frame clones only, minus some. This table has over 850,000 clones, 75% to 80% appearing once. The rearrangement joins TRBV5-4 to TRBJ2-7; D is undetermined. The sequencing input was memory CD4+ T cells from PBMCs. Described subset: CD45RA-negative fraction. The source is a man between 18 and 29 years old in good health. Some clones in this sample may be carry-over from other donors' samples. This CDR3 is CASSWRPSSYEQYF. CDR3 sequence (DNA): TGTGCCAGCAGCTGGAGACCAAGCTCCTACGAGCAGTACTTC.